Listed below are T cell receptor beta chains from one sample, sequenced in a study of shared clonotypes between healthy human individuals. Sequencing used immunoSEQ multiplex PCR; TCRdb keeps in-frame clones, though not all of them. The sample includes 1.5 million to 1.9 million clones, around 98% seen only once; the top ten take around 0.45%. The specimen was naive CD4+ T cells sorted from blood. The receptors here all came from a man aged 25-40 years in good health. Each CDR3 is given with its conserved first and last residue. The D gene is left open where the match is weak. Only some rows state a clone size, as once, few, many or a class for expanded clones.

j_gene: TRBJ1-2
v_gene: TRBV11-2
d_gene: -
abundance: -
CDR3aa: CASSLDHRAYGYTF
CDR3nt: TGTGCCAGCAGCTTAGATCACAGGGCTTACGGCTACACCTTC

j_gene: TRBJ1-1
v_gene: TRBV9
d_gene: -
abundance: -
CDR3aa: CASSVDGSTEAFF
CDR3nt: TGTGCCAGCAGCGTAGACGGCTCAACTGAAGCTTTCTTT

j_gene: TRBJ2-1
v_gene: TRBV25-1
d_gene: TRBD2
abundance: -
CDR3aa: CASLSGNSYNEQFF
CDR3nt: TGTGCCAGCCTTAGCGGGAACTCCTACAATGAGCAGTTCTTC

j_gene: TRBJ2-2
v_gene: TRBV19
d_gene: TRBD1
abundance: once
CDR3aa: CASSTGTGTGELFF
CDR3nt: TGTGCCAGTAGTACGGGGACAGGCACCGGGGAGCTGTTTTTT

j_gene: TRBJ1-4
v_gene: TRBV2
d_gene: -
abundance: -
CDR3aa: CASSEALGMSEKLFF
CDR3nt: TGTGCCAGCAGTGAAGCGTTAGGGATGAGCGAAAAACTGTTTTTT

j_gene: TRBJ2-7
v_gene: TRBV29-1
d_gene: TRBD1
abundance: -
CDR3aa: CSVEIADRGREQYF
CDR3nt: TGCAGCGTTGAAATCGCCGACAGGGGACGCGAGCAGTACTTC

j_gene: TRBJ1-5
v_gene: TRBV28
d_gene: -
abundance: -
CDR3aa: CASGGNPANQPQHF
CDR3nt: TGTGCCAGTGGGGGGAACCCAGCTAATCAGCCCCAGCATTTT

j_gene: TRBJ2-2
v_gene: TRBV9
d_gene: -
abundance: -
CDR3aa: CASSVGTTAGTGELFF
CDR3nt: TGTGCCAGCAGCGTAGGAACTACAGCGGGCACCGGGGAGCTGTTTTTT

j_gene: TRBJ2-7
v_gene: TRBV10-2
d_gene: -
abundance: -
CDR3aa: CATARWGGAYEQYF
CDR3nt: TGCGCGACCGCTCGGTGGGGAGGAGCCTACGAGCAGTACTTC

j_gene: TRBJ1-3
v_gene: TRBV9
d_gene: -
abundance: -
CDR3aa: CASSVEYGDSGNTIYF
CDR3nt: TGTGCCAGCAGCGTAGAGTATGGGGACTCTGGAAACACCATATATTTT

j_gene: TRBJ2-3
v_gene: TRBV10-3
d_gene: -
abundance: -
CDR3aa: CAISVTAKDTQYF
CDR3nt: TGTGCCATCAGTGTAACGGCGAAAGATACGCAGTATTTT

j_gene: TRBJ2-7
v_gene: TRBV18
d_gene: TRBD2
abundance: -
CDR3aa: CASSPIGLAGTYEQYF
CDR3nt: TGTGCCAGCTCTCCGATCGGACTAGCGGGTACCTACGAGCAGTACTTC

j_gene: TRBJ2-7
v_gene: TRBV28
d_gene: TRBD2
abundance: -
CDR3aa: CASFSSGVAYEQYF
CDR3nt: TGTGCCAGCTTTTCTAGCGGAGTCGCCTACGAGCAGTACTTC

j_gene: TRBJ2-1
v_gene: TRBV11-2
d_gene: -
abundance: -
CDR3aa: CASRSLLSSYNEQFF
CDR3nt: TGTGCCAGCAGATCCCTACTCAGCTCCTACAATGAGCAGTTCTTC

j_gene: TRBJ1-1
v_gene: TRBV7-3
d_gene: -
abundance: -
CDR3aa: CASSPGGLYEAFF
CDR3nt: TGTGCCAGCAGCCCGGGAGGGTTGTACGAAGCTTTCTTT

j_gene: TRBJ2-7
v_gene: TRBV28
d_gene: TRBD1
abundance: -
CDR3aa: CASTSQDRAYEQYF
CDR3nt: TGTGCCAGCACCTCCCAGGACAGGGCCTACGAGCAGTACTTC

j_gene: TRBJ1-5
v_gene: TRBV5-1
d_gene: -
abundance: -
CDR3aa: CASSLGTASNQPQHF
CDR3nt: TGCGCCAGCAGCTTGGGGACAGCTAGCAATCAGCCCCAGCATTTT

j_gene: TRBJ1-1
v_gene: TRBV12-5
d_gene: -
abundance: -
CDR3aa: CASGSIGGVDTEAFF
CDR3nt: TGTGCTAGTGGTTCGATTGGGGGGGTGGACACTGAAGCTTTCTTT

j_gene: TRBJ2-3
v_gene: TRBV9
d_gene: -
abundance: -
CDR3aa: CASSVVGAASTDTQYF
CDR3nt: TGTGCCAGCAGCGTAGTTGGGGCTGCCTCCACAGATACGCAGTATTTT

j_gene: TRBJ2-3
v_gene: TRBV5-1
d_gene: TRBD2
abundance: -
CDR3aa: CASSLAQAGTQYF
CDR3nt: TGCGCCAGCAGCCTAGCGCAAGCGGGGACGCAGTATTTT

j_gene: TRBJ2-1
v_gene: TRBV6-5
d_gene: TRBD2
abundance: -
CDR3aa: CASSPLAGVYNEQFF
CDR3nt: TGTGCCAGCAGTCCCCTAGCGGGAGTCTACAATGAGCAGTTCTTC

j_gene: TRBJ2-2
v_gene: TRBV27
d_gene: -
abundance: once
CDR3aa: CASSLWESSGELFF
CDR3nt: TGTGCCAGCAGTTTATGGGAGAGCTCCGGGGAGCTGTTTTTT

j_gene: TRBJ2-7
v_gene: TRBV4-3
d_gene: -
abundance: -
CDR3aa: CASSQDRGYEQYF
CDR3nt: TGCGCCAGCAGCCAAGATAGGGGATACGAGCAGTACTTC

j_gene: TRBJ1-2
v_gene: TRBV25-1
d_gene: -
abundance: -
CDR3aa: CASSGVGYTF
CDR3nt: TGTGCCAGCAGTGGAGTGGGCTACACCTTC

j_gene: TRBJ2-7
v_gene: TRBV5-1
d_gene: TRBD1
abundance: -
CDR3aa: CASSFSLRTGAYEQYF
CDR3nt: TGCGCCAGCAGCTTTTCCCTAAGGACAGGGGCCTACGAGCAGTACTTC

j_gene: TRBJ1-5
v_gene: TRBV18
d_gene: -
abundance: -
CDR3aa: CASSPDGNRDQPQHF
CDR3nt: TGTGCCAGCTCACCGGACGGAAATAGGGATCAGCCCCAGCATTTT

j_gene: TRBJ2-7
v_gene: TRBV4-1
d_gene: -
abundance: -
CDR3aa: CASSQEELGEQYF
CDR3nt: TGCGCCAGCAGCCAAGAAGAACTGGGGGAGCAGTACTTC

j_gene: TRBJ2-7
v_gene: TRBV7-2
d_gene: -
abundance: -
CDR3aa: CASNQVSGVYNEQYF
CDR3nt: TGTGCCAGCAACCAGGTCTCAGGGGTTTACAACGAGCAGTACTTC

j_gene: TRBJ1-5
v_gene: TRBV5-5
d_gene: -
abundance: -
CDR3aa: CASSLDSNQPQHF
CDR3nt: TGTGCCAGCAGCTTGGATAGCAATCAGCCCCAGCATTTT

j_gene: TRBJ2-2
v_gene: TRBV5-1
d_gene: -
abundance: -
CDR3aa: CASTITDNTGELFF
CDR3nt: TGCGCCAGCACCATAACAGATAACACCGGGGAGCTGTTTTTT

j_gene: TRBJ2-3
v_gene: TRBV5-1
d_gene: -
abundance: -
CDR3aa: CASSLGSQHTDTQYF
CDR3nt: TGCGCCAGCAGCTTGGGGAGCCAGCACACAGATACGCAGTATTTT

j_gene: TRBJ2-7
v_gene: TRBV19
d_gene: -
abundance: once
CDR3aa: CASSIPGAGSYEQYF
CDR3nt: TGTGCCAGTAGTATCCCGGGAGCGGGTTCCTACGAGCAGTACTTC

j_gene: TRBJ2-1
v_gene: TRBV2
d_gene: TRBD1
abundance: -
CDR3aa: CASNRGPWGYEQFF
CDR3nt: TGTGCCAGCAATAGGGGGCCCTGGGGCTATGAGCAGTTCTTC

j_gene: TRBJ1-2
v_gene: TRBV7-9
d_gene: TRBD1
abundance: -
CDR3aa: CASSKDIGTGDYGYTF
CDR3nt: TGTGCCAGCAGCAAAGACATAGGGACAGGGGATTATGGCTACACCTTC

j_gene: TRBJ2-7
v_gene: TRBV6-1
d_gene: -
abundance: -
CDR3aa: CASRLAGTEKYEQYF
CDR3nt: TGTGCCAGCAGACTTGCCGGGACGGAGAAATACGAGCAGTACTTC

j_gene: TRBJ2-7
v_gene: TRBV5-6
d_gene: -
abundance: -
CDR3aa: CASSFTGRYEQYF
CDR3nt: TGTGCCAGCAGCTTTACGGGACGGTACGAGCAGTACTTC

j_gene: TRBJ1-2
v_gene: TRBV11-2
d_gene: -
abundance: -
CDR3aa: CASSSWASFYGYTF
CDR3nt: TGTGCCAGCAGCTCATGGGCCAGCTTCTATGGCTACACCTTC

j_gene: TRBJ2-7
v_gene: TRBV27
d_gene: TRBD2
abundance: once
CDR3aa: CASSRTSAYEQYF
CDR3nt: TGTGCCAGCAGTCGGACTAGCGCCTACGAGCAGTACTTC

j_gene: TRBJ2-3
v_gene: TRBV7-7
d_gene: -
abundance: -
CDR3aa: CASSFGSGDTQYF
CDR3nt: TGTGCTAGCAGCTTTGGGAGTGGGGATACGCAGTATTTT